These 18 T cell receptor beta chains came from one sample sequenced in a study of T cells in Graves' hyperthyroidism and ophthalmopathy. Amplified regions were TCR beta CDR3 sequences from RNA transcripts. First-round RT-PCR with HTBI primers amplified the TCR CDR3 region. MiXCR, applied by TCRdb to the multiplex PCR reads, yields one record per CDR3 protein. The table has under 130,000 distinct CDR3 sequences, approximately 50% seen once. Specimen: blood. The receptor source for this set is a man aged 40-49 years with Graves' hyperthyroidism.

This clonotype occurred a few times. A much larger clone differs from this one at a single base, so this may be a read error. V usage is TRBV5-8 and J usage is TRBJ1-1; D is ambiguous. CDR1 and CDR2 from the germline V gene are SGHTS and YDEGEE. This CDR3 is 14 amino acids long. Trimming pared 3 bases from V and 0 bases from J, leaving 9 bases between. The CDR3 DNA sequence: TGTGCCAGCAGCTCTCTTTGGATGAACACTGAAGCTTTCTTT. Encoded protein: CASSSLWMNTEAFF.

This chain's CDR3 is CASSQGFGLAKNIQYF. In DNA form, the CDR3 reads TGTGCCAGCAGCCAAGGGTTCGGGCTAGCCAAAAACATTCAGTACTTC. This sequence joins TRBV14 and TRBJ2-4; D gene uncertain. There are 16 residues in the CDR3. V lost 1 base and J lost 0, with 10 bases in between. Germline V gene lookup returns CDR1 SGHDN and CDR2 FVKESK. Full variable domain (remainder filled in from reference TRBV14 and TRBJ2-4): EAGVTQFPSHSVIEKGQTVTLRCDPISGHDNLYWYRRVMGKEIKFLLHFVKESKQDESGMPNNRFLAERTGGTYSTLKVQPAELEDSGVYFCASSQGFGLAKNIQYFGAGTRLSVL.

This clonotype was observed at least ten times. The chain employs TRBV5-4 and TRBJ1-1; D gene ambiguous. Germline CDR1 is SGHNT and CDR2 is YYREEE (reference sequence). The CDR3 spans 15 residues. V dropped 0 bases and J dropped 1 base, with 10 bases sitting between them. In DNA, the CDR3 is TGTGCCAGCAGCTTGGCCGGATTGAAGAACACTGAAGCTTTCTTT. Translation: CASSLAGLKNTEAFF.

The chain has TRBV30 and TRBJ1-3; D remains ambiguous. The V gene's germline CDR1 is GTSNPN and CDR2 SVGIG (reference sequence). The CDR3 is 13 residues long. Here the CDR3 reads CAAWVPSGNTIYF. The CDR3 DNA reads TGTGCGGCCTGGGTGCCCTCTGGAAACACCATATATTTT.

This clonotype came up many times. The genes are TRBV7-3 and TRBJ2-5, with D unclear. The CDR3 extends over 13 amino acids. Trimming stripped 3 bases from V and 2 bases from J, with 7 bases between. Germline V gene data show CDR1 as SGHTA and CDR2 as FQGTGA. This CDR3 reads CASSFYPQETQYF. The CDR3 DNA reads TGTGCCAGCAGCTTTTACCCACAAGAGACCCAGTACTTC.

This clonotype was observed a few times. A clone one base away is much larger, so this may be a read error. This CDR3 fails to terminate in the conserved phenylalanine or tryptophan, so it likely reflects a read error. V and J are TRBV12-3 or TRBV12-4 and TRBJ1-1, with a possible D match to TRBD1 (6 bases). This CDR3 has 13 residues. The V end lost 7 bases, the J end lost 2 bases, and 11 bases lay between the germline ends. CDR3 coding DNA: TGTGCCAGCATCCGGACAGTAAACACTGAAGCTTTCCTT. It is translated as CASIRTVNTEAFL.

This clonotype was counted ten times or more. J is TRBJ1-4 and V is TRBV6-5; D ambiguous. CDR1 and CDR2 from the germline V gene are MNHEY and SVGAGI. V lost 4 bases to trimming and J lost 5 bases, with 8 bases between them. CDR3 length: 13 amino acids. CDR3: CASSSTENEKLFF. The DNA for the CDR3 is TGTGCCAGCAGTTCAACGGAGAATGAAAAACTGTTTTTT.

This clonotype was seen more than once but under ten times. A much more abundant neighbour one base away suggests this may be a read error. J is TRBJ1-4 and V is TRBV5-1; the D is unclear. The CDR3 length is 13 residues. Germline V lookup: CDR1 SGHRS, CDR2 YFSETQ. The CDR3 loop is CASSLAGREKLSF. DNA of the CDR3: TGCGCCAGCAGCTTGGCCGGGCGTGAAAAACTGTCTTTT.

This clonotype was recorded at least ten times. The CDR3 DNA follows: TGTGCCAGCAGTGCTGTACAGGTTCAAGAGACCCAGTACTTC. Translated, it gives CASSAVQVQETQYF. The gene calls are TRBV2 and TRBJ2-5; a weak D match, TRBD1 (5 bases). Germline assignment: CDR1 SNHLY and CDR2 FYNNEI. This CDR3 is 14 amino acids long. V was clipped by 4 bases and J by 2 bases, with 11 bases between them. Drawing the rest from reference TRBV2 and TRBJ2-5, the complete variable domain is EPEVTQTPSHQVTQMGQEVILRCVPISNHLYFYWYRQILGQKVEFLVSFYNNEISEKSEIFDDQFSVERPDGSNFTLKIRSTKLEDSAMYFCASSAVQVQETQYFGPGTRLLVL.

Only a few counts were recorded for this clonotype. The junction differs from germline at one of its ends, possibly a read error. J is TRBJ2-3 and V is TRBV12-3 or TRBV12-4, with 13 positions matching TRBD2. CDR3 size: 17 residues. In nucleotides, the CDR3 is TGTGCCAACAGTTTAGCTGGACTAGCGGGGGCTTTGGATACGCAGTATTTT. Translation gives CANSLAGLAGALDTQYF.

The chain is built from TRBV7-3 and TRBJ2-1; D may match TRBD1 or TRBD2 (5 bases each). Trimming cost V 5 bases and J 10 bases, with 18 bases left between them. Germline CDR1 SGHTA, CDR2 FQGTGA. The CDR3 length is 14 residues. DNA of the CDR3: TGTGCCAGCAGCCCGAGAGGTGGGACCGGGGAGCAGTTCTTC. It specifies CASSPRGGTGEQFF.

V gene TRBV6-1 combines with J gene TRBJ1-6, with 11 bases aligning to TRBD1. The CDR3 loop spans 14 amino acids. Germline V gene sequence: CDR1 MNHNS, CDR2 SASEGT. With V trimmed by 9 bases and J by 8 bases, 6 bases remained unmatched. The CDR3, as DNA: TGTGCCAGTACCGGGACAGGGGGAGATTCACCCCTCCACTTT. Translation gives CASTGTGGDSPLHF.

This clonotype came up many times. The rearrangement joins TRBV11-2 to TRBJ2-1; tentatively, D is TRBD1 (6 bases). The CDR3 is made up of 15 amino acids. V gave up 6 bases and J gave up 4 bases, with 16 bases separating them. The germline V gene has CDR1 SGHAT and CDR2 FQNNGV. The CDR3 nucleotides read TGTGCCAGCAGACCGAAGCAGGGGTCGTACAATGAGCAGTTCTTC. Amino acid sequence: CASRPKQGSYNEQFF.

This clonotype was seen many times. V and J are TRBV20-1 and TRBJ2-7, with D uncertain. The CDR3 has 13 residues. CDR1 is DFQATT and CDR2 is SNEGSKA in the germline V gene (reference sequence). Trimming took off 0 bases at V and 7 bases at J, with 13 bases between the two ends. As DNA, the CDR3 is TGCAGTGCTAGAGAGGACGGCGATCGGGAGCAGTACTTC. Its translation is CSAREDGDREQYF.

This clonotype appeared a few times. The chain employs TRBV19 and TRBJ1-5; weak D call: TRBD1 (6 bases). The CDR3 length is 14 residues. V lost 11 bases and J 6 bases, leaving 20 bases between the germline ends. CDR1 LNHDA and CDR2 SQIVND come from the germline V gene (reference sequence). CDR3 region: CAWSAWGAGQPQHF. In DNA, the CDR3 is TGTGCCTGGAGTGCCTGGGGGGCGGGTCAGCCCCAGCATTTT.

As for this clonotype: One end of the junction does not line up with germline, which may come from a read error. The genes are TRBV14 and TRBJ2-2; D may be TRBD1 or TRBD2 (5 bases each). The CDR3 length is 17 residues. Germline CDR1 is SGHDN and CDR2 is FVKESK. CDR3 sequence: CASSQVLIGTHTGELFF. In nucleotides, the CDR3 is TGTGCCAGCAGCCAAGTGTTGATTGGGACCCACACTGGGGAGCTGTTTTTT.

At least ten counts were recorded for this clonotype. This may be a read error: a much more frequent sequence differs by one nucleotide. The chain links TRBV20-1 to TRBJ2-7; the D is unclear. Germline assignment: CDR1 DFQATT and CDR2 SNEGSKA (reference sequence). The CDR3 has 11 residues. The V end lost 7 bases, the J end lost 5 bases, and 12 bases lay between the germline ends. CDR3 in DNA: TGCAGTGAGAAGGGTAGAGACGAGCAGTACTTC. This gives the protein CSEKGRDEQYF.

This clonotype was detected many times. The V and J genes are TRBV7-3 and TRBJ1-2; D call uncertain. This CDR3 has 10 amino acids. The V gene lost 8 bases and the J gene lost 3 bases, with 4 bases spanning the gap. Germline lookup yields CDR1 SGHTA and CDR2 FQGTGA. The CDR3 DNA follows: TGTGCCAGCCCGGACTATGGCTACACCTTC. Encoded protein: CASPDYGYTF.